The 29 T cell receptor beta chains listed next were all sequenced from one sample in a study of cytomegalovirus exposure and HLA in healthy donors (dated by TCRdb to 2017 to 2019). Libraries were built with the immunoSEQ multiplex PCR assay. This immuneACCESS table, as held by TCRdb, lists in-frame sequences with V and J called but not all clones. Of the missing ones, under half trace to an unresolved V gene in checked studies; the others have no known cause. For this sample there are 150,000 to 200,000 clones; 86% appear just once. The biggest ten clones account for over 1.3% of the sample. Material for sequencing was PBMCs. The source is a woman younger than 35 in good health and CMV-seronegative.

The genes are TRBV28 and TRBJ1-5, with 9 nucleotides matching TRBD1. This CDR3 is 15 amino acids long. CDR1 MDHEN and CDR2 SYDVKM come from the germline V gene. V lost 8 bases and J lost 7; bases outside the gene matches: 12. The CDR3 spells CASLTGGQGGQPQHF. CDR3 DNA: TGTGCCAGCCTAACCGGGGGACAGGGAGGACAGCCCCAGCATTTT.

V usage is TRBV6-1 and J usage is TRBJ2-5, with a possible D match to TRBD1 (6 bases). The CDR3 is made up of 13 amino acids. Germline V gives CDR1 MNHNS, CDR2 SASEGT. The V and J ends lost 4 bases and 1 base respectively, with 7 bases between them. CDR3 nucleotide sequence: TGTGCCAGCAGTGTGACAGGCCAAGAGACCCAGTACTTC. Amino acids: CASSVTGQETQYF.

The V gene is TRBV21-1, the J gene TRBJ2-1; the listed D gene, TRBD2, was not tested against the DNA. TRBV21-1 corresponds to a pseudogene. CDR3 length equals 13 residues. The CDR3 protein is CASSKRGYNEQFF. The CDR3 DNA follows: TGTGCCAGCAGCAAAAGAGGCTACAATGAGCAGTTCTTC.

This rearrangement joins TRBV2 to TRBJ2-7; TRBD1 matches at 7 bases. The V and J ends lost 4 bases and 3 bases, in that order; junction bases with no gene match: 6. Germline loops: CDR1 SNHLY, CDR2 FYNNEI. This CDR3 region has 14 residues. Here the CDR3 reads CASSGDSNLYEQYF. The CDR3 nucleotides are TGTGCCAGCAGTGGGGACAGTAACCTCTACGAGCAGTACTTC.

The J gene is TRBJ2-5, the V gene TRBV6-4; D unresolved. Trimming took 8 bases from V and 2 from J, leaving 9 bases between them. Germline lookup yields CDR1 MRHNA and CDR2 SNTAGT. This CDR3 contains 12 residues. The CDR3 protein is CASPRPQETQYF. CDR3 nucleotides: TGTGCCAGCCCTAGGCCTCAAGAGACCCAGTACTTC.

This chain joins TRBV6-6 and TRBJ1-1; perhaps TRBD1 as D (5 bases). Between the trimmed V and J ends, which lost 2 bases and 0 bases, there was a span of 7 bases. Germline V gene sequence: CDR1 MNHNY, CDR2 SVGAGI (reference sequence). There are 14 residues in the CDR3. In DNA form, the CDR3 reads TGTGCCAGCAGTTACCGACAGATGAACACTGAAGCTTTCTTT. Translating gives CASSYRQMNTEAFF.

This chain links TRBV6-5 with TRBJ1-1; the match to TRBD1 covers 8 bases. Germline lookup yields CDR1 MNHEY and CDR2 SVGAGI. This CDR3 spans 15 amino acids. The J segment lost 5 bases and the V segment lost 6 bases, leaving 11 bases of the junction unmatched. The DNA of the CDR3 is TGTGCCAGCAGCCCGGCCAGGGGGCGGGGGACTGAAGCTTTCTTT. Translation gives CASSPARGRGTEAFF.

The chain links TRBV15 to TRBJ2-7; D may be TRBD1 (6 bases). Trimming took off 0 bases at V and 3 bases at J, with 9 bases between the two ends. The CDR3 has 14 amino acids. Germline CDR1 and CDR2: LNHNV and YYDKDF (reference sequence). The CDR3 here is CATSRDGQLYEQYF. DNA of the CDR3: TGTGCCACCAGCAGAGATGGACAGCTCTACGAGCAGTACTTC.

The CDR3 coding sequence is TGTGCCAGCAGTTTTGGAGACAGGGGATTCAAAGCTTTCTTT. This encodes CASSFGDRGFKAFF. The chain links TRBV27 to TRBJ1-1; TRBD1 matches 8 bases. Germline V gene lookup returns CDR1 MNHEY and CDR2 SMNVEV (reference sequence). The CDR3 sequence is 14 residues long. V gave up 3 bases and J gave up 9 bases; unmatched junction bases: 9.

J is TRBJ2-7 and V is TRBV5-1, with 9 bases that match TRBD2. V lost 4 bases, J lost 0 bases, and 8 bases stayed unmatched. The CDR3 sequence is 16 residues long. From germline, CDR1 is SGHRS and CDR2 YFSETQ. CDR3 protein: CASSHAVLAGSYEQYF. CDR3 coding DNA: TGCGCCAGCAGCCACGCCGTACTAGCGGGCTCCTACGAGCAGTACTTC. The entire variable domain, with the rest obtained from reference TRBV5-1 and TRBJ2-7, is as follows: KAGVTQTPRYLIKTRGQQVTLSCSPISGHRSVSWYQQTPGQGLQFLFEYFSETQRNKGNFPGRFSGRQFSNSRSEMNVSTLELGDSALYLCASSHAVLAGSYEQYFGPGTRLTVT.

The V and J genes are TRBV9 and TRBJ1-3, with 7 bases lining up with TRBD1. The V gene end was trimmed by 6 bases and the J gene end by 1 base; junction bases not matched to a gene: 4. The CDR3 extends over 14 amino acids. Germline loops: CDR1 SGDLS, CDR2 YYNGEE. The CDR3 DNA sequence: TGTGCCAGCAACCGGGACAGTTCTGGAAACACCATATATTTT. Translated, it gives CASNRDSSGNTIYF.

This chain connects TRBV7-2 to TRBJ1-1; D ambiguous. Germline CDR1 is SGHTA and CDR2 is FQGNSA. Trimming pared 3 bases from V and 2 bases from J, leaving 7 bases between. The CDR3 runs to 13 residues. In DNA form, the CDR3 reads TGTGCCAGCAGCTTTGCGGTTAACACTGAAGCTTTCTTT. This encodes CASSFAVNTEAFF.

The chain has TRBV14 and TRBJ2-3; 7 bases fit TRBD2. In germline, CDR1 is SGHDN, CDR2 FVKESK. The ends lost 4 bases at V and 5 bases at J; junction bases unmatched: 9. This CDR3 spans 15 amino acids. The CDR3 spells CASSPRSGTRDTQYF. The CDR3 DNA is TGTGCCAGCAGCCCCCGGAGCGGGACCAGAGATACGCAGTATTTT.

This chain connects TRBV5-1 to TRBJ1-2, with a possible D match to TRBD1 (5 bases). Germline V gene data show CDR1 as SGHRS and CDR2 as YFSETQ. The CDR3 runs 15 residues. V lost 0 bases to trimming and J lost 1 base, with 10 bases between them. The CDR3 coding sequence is TGCGCCAGCAGCTTGGGACAGCAATTTAACTATGGCTACACCTTC. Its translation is CASSLGQQFNYGYTF. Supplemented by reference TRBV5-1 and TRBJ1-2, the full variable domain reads KAGVTQTPRYLIKTRGQQVTLSCSPISGHRSVSWYQQTPGQGLQFLFEYFSETQRNKGNFPGRFSGRQFSNSRSEMNVSTLELGDSALYLCASSLGQQFNYGYTFGSGTRLTVV.

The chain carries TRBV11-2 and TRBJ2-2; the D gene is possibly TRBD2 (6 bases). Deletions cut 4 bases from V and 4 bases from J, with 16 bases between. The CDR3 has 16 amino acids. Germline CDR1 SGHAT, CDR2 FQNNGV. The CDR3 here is CASSSGPQGGTGELFF. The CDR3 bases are TGTGCCAGCAGCTCAGGCCCCCAGGGAGGCACCGGGGAGCTGTTTTTT.

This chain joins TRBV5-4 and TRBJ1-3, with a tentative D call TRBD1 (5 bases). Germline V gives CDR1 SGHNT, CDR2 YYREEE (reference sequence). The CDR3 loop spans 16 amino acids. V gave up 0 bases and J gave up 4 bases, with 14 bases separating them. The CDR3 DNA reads TGTGCCAGCAGCTTGGGCAGGGAAATTACCGGAAACACCATATATTTT. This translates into CASSLGREITGNTIYF.

The CDR3 spells CASSLVTGGTYNEQFF. CDR3 nucleotide sequence: TGCGCCAGCAGCTTGGTAACAGGGGGTACCTACAATGAGCAGTTCTTC. The rearrangement uses TRBV5-1 and TRBJ2-1, with 8 bases identical to TRBD1. Trimming removed 0 bases from V and 2 bases from J; junction bases left unmatched: 4. This CDR3 has 16 amino acids. Per germline, CDR1 SGHRS and CDR2 YFSETQ.

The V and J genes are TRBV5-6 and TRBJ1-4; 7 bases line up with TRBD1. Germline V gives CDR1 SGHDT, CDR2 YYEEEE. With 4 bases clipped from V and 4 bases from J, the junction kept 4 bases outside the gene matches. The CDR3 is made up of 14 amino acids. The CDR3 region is CASSRGQLNEKLFF. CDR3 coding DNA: TGTGCCAGCAGCAGGGGACAGCTTAATGAAAAACTGTTTTTT.

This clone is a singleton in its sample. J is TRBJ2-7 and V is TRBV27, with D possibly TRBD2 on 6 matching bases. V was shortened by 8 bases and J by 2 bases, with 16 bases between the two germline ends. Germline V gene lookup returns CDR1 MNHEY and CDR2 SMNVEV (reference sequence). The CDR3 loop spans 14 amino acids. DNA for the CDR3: TGTGCCAGCCCTTACCCCGGGACTCCCTACGAGCAGTACTTC. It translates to CASPYPGTPYEQYF.

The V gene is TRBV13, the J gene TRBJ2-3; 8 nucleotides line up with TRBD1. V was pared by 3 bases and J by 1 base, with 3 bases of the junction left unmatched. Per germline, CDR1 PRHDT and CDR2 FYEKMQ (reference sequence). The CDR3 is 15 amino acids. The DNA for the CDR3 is TGTGCCAGCAGCTTGGACAGGGCGGGCACAGATACGCAGTATTTT. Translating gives CASSLDRAGTDTQYF.

This CDR3 reads CASSLSGTSGTDTQYF. The CDR3 DNA reads TGTGCCAGTAGTCTATCCGGGACTAGCGGTACAGATACGCAGTATTTT. The chain has TRBV19 and TRBJ2-3; 11 positions agree with TRBD2. V lost 5 bases and J lost 3; bases outside the gene matches: 7. Germline V gene lookup returns CDR1 LNHDA and CDR2 SQIVND (reference sequence). This CDR3 has 16 amino acids.

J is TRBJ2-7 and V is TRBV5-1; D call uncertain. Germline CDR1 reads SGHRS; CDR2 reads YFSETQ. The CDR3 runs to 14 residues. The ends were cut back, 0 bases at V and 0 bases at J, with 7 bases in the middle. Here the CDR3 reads CASSLATDSYEQYF. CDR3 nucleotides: TGCGCCAGCAGCTTGGCCACAGACTCCTACGAGCAGTACTTC.

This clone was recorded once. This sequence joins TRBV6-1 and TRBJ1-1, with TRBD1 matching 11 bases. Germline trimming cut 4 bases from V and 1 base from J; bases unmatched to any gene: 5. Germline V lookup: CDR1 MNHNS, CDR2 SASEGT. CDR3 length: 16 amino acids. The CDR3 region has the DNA TGTGCCAGCAGTGCCCGGACAGGGGGCGCGAACACTGAAGCTTTCTTT. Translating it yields CASSARTGGANTEAFF.

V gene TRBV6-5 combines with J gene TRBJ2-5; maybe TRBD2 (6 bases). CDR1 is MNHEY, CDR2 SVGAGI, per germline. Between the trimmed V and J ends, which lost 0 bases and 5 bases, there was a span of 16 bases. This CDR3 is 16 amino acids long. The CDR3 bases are TGTGCCAGCAGTTACTCGGGCCCCCCAGGGAGGGAGACCCAGTACTTC. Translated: CASSYSGPPGRETQYF.

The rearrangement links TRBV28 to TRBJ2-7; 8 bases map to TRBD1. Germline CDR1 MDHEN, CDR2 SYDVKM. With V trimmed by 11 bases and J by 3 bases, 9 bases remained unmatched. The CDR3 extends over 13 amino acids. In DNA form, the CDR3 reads TGTGCCGCCCTTTCCGGGACAGGCTACGAGCAGTACTTC. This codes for CAALSGTGYEQYF.

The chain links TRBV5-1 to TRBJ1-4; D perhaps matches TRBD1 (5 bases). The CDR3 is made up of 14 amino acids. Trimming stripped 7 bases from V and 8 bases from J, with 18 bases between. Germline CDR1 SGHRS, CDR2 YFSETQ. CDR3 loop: CASSNPQGTEKLFF. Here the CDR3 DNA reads TGCGCCAGCTCAAACCCCCAGGGAACCGAAAAACTGTTTTTT.

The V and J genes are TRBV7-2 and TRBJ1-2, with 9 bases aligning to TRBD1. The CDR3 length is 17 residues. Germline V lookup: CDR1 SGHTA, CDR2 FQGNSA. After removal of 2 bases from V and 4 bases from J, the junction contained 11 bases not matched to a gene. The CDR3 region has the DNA TGTGCCAGCAGCTTAAGCCAGACAGGGGGAAGTGTCTATGGCTACACCTTC. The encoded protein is CASSLSQTGGSVYGYTF.

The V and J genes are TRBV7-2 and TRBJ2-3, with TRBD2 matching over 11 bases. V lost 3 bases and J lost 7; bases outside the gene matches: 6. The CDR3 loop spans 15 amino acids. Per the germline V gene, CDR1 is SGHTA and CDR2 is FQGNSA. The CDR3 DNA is TGTGCCAGCAGCTTGGGTAGCGGGGGGGCGAATACGCAGTATTTT. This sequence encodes CASSLGSGGANTQYF.

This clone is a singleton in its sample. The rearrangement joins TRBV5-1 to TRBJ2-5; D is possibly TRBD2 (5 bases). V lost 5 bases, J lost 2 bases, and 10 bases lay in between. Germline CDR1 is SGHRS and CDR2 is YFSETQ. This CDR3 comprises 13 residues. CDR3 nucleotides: TGCGCCAGCAGACTAGGCCTTCAAGAGACCCAGTACTTC. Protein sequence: CASRLGLQETQYF.